Below, one T cell receptor beta chain is given with its context. This sample stems from a study of blood T cell repertoires in COVID-19. Across the study: Samples representing acute and convalescent COVID-19 were sourced from the United States, Italy and Spain.

Some clones are missing from TCRdb's copy, which holds only in-frame ones; the method was immunoSEQ multiplex PCR. This sample yields just over 150,000 clones, of which approximately 86% are seen a single time; around 7% belongs to the top ten. Patients at the Seattle site were enrolled during active infection and followed longitudinally. The sequence came from a woman aged 40 to 49 with COVID-19, enrolled during active disease. Sequencing was performed on peripheral blood.

The CDR3 bases are TGTGCTAGTGGTTCTCTAGCGGGGGTGGCCACAGATACGCAGTATTTT. Amino acids: CASGSLAGVATDTQYF. J is TRBJ2-3 and V is TRBV12-5, with 10 bases lining up with TRBD2. V shed 4 bases, J shed 2 bases, and the junction held 6 bases outside the gene matches. The CDR3 consists of 16 residues. Looked up from germline, CDR1 is LGHNT and CDR2 is FRNRAP.